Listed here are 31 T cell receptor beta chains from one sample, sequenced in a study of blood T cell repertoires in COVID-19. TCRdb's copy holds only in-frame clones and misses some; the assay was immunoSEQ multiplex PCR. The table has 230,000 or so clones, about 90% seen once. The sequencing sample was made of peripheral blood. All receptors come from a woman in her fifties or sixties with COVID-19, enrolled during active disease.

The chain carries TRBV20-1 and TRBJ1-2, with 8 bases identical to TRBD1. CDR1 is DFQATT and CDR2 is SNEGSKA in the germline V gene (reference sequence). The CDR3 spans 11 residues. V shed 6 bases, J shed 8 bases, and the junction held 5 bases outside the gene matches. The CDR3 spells CSAWTGTGYTF. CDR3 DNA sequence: TGCAGTGCGTGGACAGGGACAGGCTACACCTTC.

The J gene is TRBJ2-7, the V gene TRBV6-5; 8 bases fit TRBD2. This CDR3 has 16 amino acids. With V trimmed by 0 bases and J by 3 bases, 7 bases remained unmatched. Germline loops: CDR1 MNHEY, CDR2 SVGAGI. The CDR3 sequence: CASSYSAGDGYYEQYF. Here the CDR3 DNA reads TGTGCCAGCAGTTACTCAGCGGGGGACGGATACTACGAGCAGTACTTC.

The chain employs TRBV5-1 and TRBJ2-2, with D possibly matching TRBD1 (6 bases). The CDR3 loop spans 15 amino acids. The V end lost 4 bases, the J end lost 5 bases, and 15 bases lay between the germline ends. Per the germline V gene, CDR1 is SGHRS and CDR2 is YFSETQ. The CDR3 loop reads CASSPVQGSTGELFF. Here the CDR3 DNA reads TGCGCCAGCAGCCCTGTGCAGGGGAGTACCGGGGAGCTGTTTTTT.

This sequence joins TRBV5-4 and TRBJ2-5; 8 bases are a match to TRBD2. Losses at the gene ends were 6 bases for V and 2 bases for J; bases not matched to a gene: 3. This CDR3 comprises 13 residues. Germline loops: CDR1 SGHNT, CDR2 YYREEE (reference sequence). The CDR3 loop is CASTSGGQETQYF. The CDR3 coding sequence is TGTGCCAGCACCTCGGGGGGGCAAGAGACCCAGTACTTC.

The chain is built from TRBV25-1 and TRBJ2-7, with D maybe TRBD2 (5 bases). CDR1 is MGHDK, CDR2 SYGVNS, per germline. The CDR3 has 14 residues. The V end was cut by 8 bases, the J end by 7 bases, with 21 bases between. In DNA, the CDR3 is TGTGCCAGCGCGGGTACAGCCCGAACTGGGGAGCAGTACTTC. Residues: CASAGTARTGEQYF.

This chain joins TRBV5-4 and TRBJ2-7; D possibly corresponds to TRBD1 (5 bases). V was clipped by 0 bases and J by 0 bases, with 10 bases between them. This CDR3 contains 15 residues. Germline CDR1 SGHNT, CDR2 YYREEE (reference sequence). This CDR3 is CASSLGGTGSYEQYF. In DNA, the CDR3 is TGTGCCAGCAGCTTGGGAGGAACAGGCTCCTACGAGCAGTACTTC. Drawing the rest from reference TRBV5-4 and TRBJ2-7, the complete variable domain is ETGVTQSPTHLIKTRGQQVTLRCSSQSGHNTVSWYQQALGQGPQFIFQYYREEENGRGNFPPRFSGLQFPNYSSELNVNALELDDSALYLCASSLGGTGSYEQYFGPGTRLTVT.

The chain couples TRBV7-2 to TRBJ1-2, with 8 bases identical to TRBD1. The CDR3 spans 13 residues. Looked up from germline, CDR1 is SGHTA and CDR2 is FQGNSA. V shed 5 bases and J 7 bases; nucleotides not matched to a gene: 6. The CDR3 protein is CASSADRAGGYTF. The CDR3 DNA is TGTGCCAGCAGCGCGGACAGGGCAGGTGGCTACACCTTC.

The CDR3, as DNA: TGTGCCTGGACTGAAGCACCGGGACTTTATGGCTACACCTTC. It is translated as CAWTEAPGLYGYTF. The genes are TRBV30 and TRBJ1-2, with D tentatively TRBD1 (5 bases). Looked up from germline, CDR1 is GTSNPN and CDR2 is SVGIG (reference sequence). Trimming stripped 4 bases from V and 5 bases from J, with 17 bases between. The length of the CDR3 is 14 residues.

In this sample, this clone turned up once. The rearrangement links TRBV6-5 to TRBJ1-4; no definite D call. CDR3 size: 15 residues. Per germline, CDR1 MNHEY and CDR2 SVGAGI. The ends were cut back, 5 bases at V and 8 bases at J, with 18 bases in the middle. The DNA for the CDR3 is TGTGCCAGCAGTCCGCAAGGACTGCAGTGGGAAAAACTGTTTTTT. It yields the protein CASSPQGLQWEKLFF.

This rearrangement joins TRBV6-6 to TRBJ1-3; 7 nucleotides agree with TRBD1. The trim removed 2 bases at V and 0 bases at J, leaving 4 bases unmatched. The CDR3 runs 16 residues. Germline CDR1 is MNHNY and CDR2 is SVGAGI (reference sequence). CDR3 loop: CASSYRDSYSGNTIYF. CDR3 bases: TGTGCCAGCAGTTACCGGGACAGCTACTCTGGAAACACCATATATTTT.

In nucleotides, the CDR3 is TGTGCCAGCAGCTCCCTAGCGGGAATCTCCTACAATGAGCAGTTCTTC. This codes for CASSSLAGISYNEQFF. This rearrangement joins TRBV11-1 to TRBJ2-1, with TRBD2 matching 9 bases. The ends lost 4 bases at V and 0 bases at J; junction bases unmatched: 4. CDR3 length: 16 amino acids. CDR1 SGHAT and CDR2 FQDESV come from the germline V gene (reference sequence).

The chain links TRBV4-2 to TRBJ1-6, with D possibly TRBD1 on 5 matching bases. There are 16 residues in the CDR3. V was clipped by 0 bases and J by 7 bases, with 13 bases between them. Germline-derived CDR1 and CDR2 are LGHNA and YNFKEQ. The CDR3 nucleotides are TGTGCCAGCAGCCAAGAGCGGAGACAGCTAAATTCACCCCTCCACTTT. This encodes CASSQERRQLNSPLHF.

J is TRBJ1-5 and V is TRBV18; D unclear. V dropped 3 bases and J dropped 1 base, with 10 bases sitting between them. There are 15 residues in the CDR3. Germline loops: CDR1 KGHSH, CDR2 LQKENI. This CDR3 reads CASSPVGGSNQPQHF. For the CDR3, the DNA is TGTGCCAGCTCACCGGTTGGAGGGAGCAATCAGCCCCAGCATTTT.

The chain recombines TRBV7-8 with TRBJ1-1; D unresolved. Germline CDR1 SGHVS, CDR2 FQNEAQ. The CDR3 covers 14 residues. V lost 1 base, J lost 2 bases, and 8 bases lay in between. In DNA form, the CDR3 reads TGTGCCAGCAGCTTAGTTCCTAGTAACACTGAAGCTTTCTTT. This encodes CASSLVPSNTEAFF.

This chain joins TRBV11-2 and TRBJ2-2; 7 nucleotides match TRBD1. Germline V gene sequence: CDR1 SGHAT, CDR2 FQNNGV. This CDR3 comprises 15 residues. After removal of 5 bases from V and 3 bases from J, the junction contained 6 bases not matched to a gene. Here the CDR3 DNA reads TGTGCCAGCAGCCGACAGGGTGGGGACACCGGGGAGCTGTTTTTT. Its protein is CASSRQGGDTGELFF.

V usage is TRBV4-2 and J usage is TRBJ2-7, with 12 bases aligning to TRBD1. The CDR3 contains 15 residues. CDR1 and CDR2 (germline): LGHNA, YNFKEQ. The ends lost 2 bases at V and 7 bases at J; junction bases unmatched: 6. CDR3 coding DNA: TGTGCCAGCAGCCAACCGGGACAGGGGGCGAAAGAGCAGTACTTC. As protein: CASSQPGQGAKEQYF.

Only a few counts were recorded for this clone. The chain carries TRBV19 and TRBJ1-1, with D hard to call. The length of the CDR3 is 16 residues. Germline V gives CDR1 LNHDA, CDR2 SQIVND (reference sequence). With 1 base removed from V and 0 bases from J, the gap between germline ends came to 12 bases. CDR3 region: CASSIAAGRVNTEAFF. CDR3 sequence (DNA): TGTGCCAGTAGTATAGCGGCGGGGAGGGTGAACACTGAAGCTTTCTTT.

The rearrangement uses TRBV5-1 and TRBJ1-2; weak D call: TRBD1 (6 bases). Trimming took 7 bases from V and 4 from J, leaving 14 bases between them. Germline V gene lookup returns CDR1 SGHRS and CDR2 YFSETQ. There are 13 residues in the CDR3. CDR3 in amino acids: CASGTTGSYGYTF. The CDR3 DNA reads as TGCGCCAGCGGAACTACAGGGTCCTATGGCTACACCTTC. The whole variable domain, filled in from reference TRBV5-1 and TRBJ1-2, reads KAGVTQTPRYLIKTRGQQVTLSCSPISGHRSVSWYQQTPGQGLQFLFEYFSETQRNKGNFPGRFSGRQFSNSRSEMNVSTLELGDSALYLCASGTTGSYGYTFGSGTRLTVV.

CDR3 region: CASSLEQDHNEQFF. CDR3 nucleotide sequence: TGTGCCAGCAGCTTAGAACAGGATCACAATGAGCAGTTCTTC. The rearrangement uses TRBV7-2 and TRBJ2-1; tentatively, D is TRBD1 (5 bases). Germline assignment: CDR1 SGHTA and CDR2 FQGNSA. V dropped 1 base and J dropped 5 bases, with 9 bases sitting between them. CDR3 length: 14 residues.

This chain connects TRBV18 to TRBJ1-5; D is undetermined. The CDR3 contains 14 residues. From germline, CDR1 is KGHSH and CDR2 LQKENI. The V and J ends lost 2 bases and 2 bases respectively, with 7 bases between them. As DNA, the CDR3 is TGTGCCAGCTCACCAGACGGGGGCAATCAGCCCCAGCATTTT. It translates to CASSPDGGNQPQHF. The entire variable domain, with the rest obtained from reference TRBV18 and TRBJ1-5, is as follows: NAGVMQNPRHLVRRRGQEARLRCSPMKGHSHVYWYRQLPEEGLKFMVYLQKENIIDESGMPKERFSAEFPKEGPSILRIQQVVRGDSAAYFCASSPDGGNQPQHFGDGTRLSIL.

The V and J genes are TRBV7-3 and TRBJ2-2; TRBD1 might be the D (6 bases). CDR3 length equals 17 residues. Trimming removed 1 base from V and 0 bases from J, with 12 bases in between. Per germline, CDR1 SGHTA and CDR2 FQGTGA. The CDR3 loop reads CASSLMSRGANTGELFF. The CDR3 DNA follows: TGTGCCAGCAGCTTAATGAGCAGGGGAGCGAACACCGGGGAGCTGTTTTTT.

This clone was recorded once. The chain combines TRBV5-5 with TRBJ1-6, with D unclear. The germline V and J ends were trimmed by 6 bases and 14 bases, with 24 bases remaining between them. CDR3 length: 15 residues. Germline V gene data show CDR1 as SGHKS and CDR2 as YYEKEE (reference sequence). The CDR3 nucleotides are TGTGCCAGCAACGCCCAGGCAGACGAATTCGAATCCCTCCACTTT. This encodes CASNAQADEFESLHF.

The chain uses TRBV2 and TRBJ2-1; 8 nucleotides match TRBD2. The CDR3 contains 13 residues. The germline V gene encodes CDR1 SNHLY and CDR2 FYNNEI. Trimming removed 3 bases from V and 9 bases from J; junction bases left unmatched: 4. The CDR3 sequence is CASSDGLAREQFF. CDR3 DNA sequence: TGTGCCAGCAGTGATGGACTAGCTCGTGAGCAGTTCTTC.

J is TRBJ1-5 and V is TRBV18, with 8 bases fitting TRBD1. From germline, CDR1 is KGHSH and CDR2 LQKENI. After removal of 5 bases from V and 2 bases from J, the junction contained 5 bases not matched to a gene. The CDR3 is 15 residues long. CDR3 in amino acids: CASSATGEGNQPQHF. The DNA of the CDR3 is TGTGCCAGCTCAGCGACAGGGGAGGGCAATCAGCCCCAGCATTTT. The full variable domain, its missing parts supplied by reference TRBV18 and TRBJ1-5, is NAGVMQNPRHLVRRRGQEARLRCSPMKGHSHVYWYRQLPEEGLKFMVYLQKENIIDESGMPKERFSAEFPKEGPSILRIQQVVRGDSAAYFCASSATGEGNQPQHFGDGTRLSIL.

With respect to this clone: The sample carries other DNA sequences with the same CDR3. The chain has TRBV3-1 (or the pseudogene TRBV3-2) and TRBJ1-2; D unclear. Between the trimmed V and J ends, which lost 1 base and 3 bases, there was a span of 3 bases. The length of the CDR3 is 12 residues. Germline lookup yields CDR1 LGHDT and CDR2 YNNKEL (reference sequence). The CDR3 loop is CASSQADYGYTF. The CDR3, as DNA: TGTGCCAGCAGCCAAGCAGACTATGGCTACACCTTC.

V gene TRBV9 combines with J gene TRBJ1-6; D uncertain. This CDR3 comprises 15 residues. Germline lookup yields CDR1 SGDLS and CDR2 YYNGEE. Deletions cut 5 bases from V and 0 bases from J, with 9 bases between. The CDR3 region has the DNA TGTGCCAGCAGTGGGCTGAGCTCCTATAATTCACCCCTCCACTTT. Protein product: CASSGLSSYNSPLHF.

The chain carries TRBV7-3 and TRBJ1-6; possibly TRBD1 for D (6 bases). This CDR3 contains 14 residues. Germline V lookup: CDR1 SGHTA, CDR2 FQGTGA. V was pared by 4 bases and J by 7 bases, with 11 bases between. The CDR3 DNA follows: TGTGCCAGCAGCTCGGGGAGGGGGAATTCACCCCTCCACTTT. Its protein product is CASSSGRGNSPLHF.

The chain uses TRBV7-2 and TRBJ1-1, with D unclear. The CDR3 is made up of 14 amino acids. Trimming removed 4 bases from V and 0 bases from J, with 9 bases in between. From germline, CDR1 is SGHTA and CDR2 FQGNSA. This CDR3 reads CASSSRQVNTEAFF. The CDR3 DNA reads TGTGCCAGCAGCTCAAGGCAGGTGAACACTGAAGCTTTCTTT.

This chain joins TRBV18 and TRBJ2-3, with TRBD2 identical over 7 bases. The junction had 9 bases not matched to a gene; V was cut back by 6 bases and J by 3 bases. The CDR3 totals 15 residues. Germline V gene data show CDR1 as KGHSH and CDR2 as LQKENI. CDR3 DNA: TGTGCCAGCTCCTCTCGGGGAGGGGAAACAGATACGCAGTATTTT. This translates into CASSSRGGETDTQYF.

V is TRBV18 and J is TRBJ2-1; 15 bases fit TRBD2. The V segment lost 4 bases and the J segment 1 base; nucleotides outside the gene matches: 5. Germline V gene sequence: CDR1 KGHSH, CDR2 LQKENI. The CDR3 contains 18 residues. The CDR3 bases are TGTGCCAGCTCACTTACCGGACTAGCGGGGGGGTCCTACAATGAGCAGTTCTTC. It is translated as CASSLTGLAGGSYNEQFF.

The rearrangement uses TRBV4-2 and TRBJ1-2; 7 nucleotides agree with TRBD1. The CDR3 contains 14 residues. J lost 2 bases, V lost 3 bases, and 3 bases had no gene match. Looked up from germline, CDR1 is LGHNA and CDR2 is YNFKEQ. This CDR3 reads CASSQDRLNYGYTF. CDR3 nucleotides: TGTGCCAGCAGCCAGGACAGGCTGAACTATGGCTACACCTTC.